The 15 T cell receptor beta chains given below trace back to one sample, sequenced in a study of Tregs in tolerant kidney transplant recipients. Profiled with immunoSEQ multiplex PCR; TCRdb holds only in-frame clones, not every one. The sample consists of tens of thousands of clones, roughly 93% of them appearing once. Related graft donors supplied nonmyeloablative bone marrow transplants, and mixed chimerism was transient. The sample in question was CD4+ T cells from blood (PBMCs), obtained 12 months after the transplant. These receptors were taken from a human patient who received a combined kidney and bone marrow transplant. Some of the T cells might come from the graft donor.

V is TRBV7-6 and J is TRBJ1-3; D unclear. Germline CDR1 SGHVS, CDR2 FNYEAQ. Trimming took off 4 bases at V and 0 bases at J, with 7 bases between the two ends. There are 14 residues in the CDR3. DNA of the CDR3: TGTGCCAGCAGCTCAGGTAGCTCTGGAAACACCATATATTTT. Its translation is CASSSGSSGNTIYF.

The chain has TRBV4-2 and TRBJ2-1, with TRBD2 identical over 11 bases. The trim removed 0 bases at V and 8 bases at J, leaving 12 bases unmatched. The CDR3 extends over 18 amino acids. CDR1 is LGHNA, CDR2 YNFKEQ, per germline. Here the CDR3 DNA reads TGTGCCAGCAGCCAAGAATTATGGGGTAATAGCGGGAGGGATGAGCAGTTCTTC. Translated: CASSQELWGNSGRDEQFF.

A remark on this clone: Relative to the germline gene, one junction end is altered; a read error may explain this. The chain has TRBV10-3 and TRBJ2-3, with D perhaps matching TRBD1 (6 bases). The CDR3 is made up of 12 amino acids. CDR1 ENHRY and CDR2 SYGVKD come from the germline V gene. CDR3 in DNA: TGTGCCATCAGTGGGGAGACAGGTACGCAGTATTTT. It yields the protein CAISGETGTQYF.

This chain joins TRBV30 and TRBJ2-5, with 8 bases fitting TRBD1. This CDR3 is 13 amino acids long. Germline loops: CDR1 GTSNPN, CDR2 SVGIG (reference sequence). V shed 3 bases, J shed 4 bases, and the junction held 4 bases outside the gene matches. Here the CDR3 reads CAWRDRGRETQYF. CDR3 sequence (DNA): TGTGCCTGGAGAGACAGGGGTAGAGAGACCCAGTACTTC.

The V and J genes are TRBV21-1 and TRBJ1-1; TRBD1, as called in the table, went unchecked against the DNA. TRBV21-1 is assigned pseudogene status. CDR3 length equals 15 residues. As DNA, the CDR3 is TGTGCCAGCAGCAAAGGAGGGGGCGTTGAAACTGAAGCTTTCTTT. Its protein is CASSKGGGVETEAFF.

The rearrangement links TRBV27 to TRBJ2-4; D ambiguous. Germline V gives CDR1 MNHEY, CDR2 SMNVEV (reference sequence). The CDR3 consists of 15 residues. Trimming shortened V by 5 bases and J by 8 bases, and 19 bases separated the two germline ends. CDR3 nucleotides: TGTGCCAGCAGTCCCCTACTTAACTCTCGGTACATTCAGTACTTC. Translation: CASSPLLNSRYIQYF.

The chain joins TRBV7-3 to TRBJ1-3; a weak D match, TRBD1 (6 bases). V was trimmed by 0 bases and J by 2 bases, leaving 8 bases between them. CDR3 size: 15 residues. Germline values: CDR1 SGHTA, CDR2 FQGTGA. CDR3 nucleotides: TGTGCCAGCAGCTTAACCGGGACAACTGGAAACACCATATATTTT. Translated: CASSLTGTTGNTIYF. The full variable domain, completed using reference TRBV7-3 and TRBJ1-3, is GAGVSQTPSNKVTEKGKYVELRCDPISGHTALYWYRQSLGQGPEFLIYFQGTGAADDSGLPNDRFFAVRPEGSVSTLKIQRTERGDSAVYLCASSLTGTTGNTIYFGEGSWLTVV.

This chain connects TRBV27 to TRBJ2-7, with a possible D match to TRBD2 (5 bases). This CDR3 is built from 14 residues. The V gene lost 8 bases and the J gene lost 3 bases, with 17 bases spanning the gap. Germline V lookup: CDR1 MNHEY, CDR2 SMNVEV (reference sequence). The CDR3 DNA is TGTGCCAGCGGGCCCCTAGGGAGAGACTACGAGCAGTACTTC. It encodes CASGPLGRDYEQYF.

This sequence joins TRBV18 and TRBJ2-3; D is possibly TRBD2 (5 bases). With 3 bases removed from V and 2 bases from J, the gap between germline ends came to 9 bases. In germline, CDR1 is KGHSH, CDR2 LQKENI. The CDR3 contains 14 residues. The CDR3 sequence: CASSPERITDTQYF. Written as DNA, the CDR3 is TGTGCCAGCTCACCGGAGCGGATCACAGATACGCAGTATTTT.

This chain joins TRBV10-3 and TRBJ1-1; TRBD1 matches at 7 bases. The V gene's germline CDR1 is ENHRY and CDR2 SYGVKD. The ends lost 2 bases at V and 4 bases at J; junction bases unmatched: 7. CDR3 length: 15 residues. The CDR3 region is CAISEAAQGSTEAFF. The DNA for the CDR3 is TGTGCCATCAGTGAGGCGGCACAGGGGAGCACTGAAGCTTTCTTT.

This clone was seen just once. The gene calls are TRBV4-3 and TRBJ1-2; 10 bases map to TRBD1. Germline-derived CDR1 and CDR2 are LGHNA and YSLEER. This CDR3 has 15 amino acids. V was clipped by 3 bases and J by 8 bases; unmatched bases: 9. This CDR3 is CASSQKPGTGDGYTF. The CDR3 region has the DNA TGCGCCAGCAGCCAGAAACCCGGGACAGGGGACGGCTACACCTTC.

The chain has TRBV6-5 and TRBJ2-7, with D maybe TRBD2 (6 bases). CDR1 and CDR2 (germline): MNHEY, SVGAGI. The CDR3 is 15 amino acids. V was clipped by 2 bases and J by 1 base, with 12 bases between them. The CDR3 spells CASSYAGSKSYEQYF. The CDR3, as DNA: TGTGCCAGCAGTTACGCGGGGTCCAAATCCTACGAGCAGTACTTC.

The CDR3 bases are TGTGCTAGTGGTTCACCGACTAGCGGCACAGATACGCAGTATTTT. Its protein is CASGSPTSGTDTQYF. The chain carries TRBV12-5 and TRBJ2-3; 8 bases are shared with TRBD2. V was clipped by 4 bases and J by 1 base; unmatched bases: 4. Germline CDR1 and CDR2: LGHNT and FRNRAP. CDR3 length: 15 amino acids.

The chain joins TRBV11-1 to TRBJ2-2; TRBD1 aligns across 7 bases. The CDR3 runs 14 residues. J gave up 3 bases and V 5 bases, and 3 bases lay outside the gene matches. The V gene's germline CDR1 is SGHAT and CDR2 FQDESV (reference sequence). As DNA, the CDR3 is TGTGCCAGCAGCCACAGGGGTGACACCGGGGAGCTGTTTTTT. Protein: CASSHRGDTGELFF.

As for this clone: Other DNA variants within this sample encode the same CDR3. The gene calls are TRBV5-1 and TRBJ1-6; D may be TRBD1 (6 bases). Between the trimmed V and J ends, which lost 4 bases and 4 bases, there was a span of 21 bases. The CDR3 runs to 18 residues. Germline CDR1 reads SGHRS; CDR2 reads YFSETQ. The CDR3 nucleotides are TGCGCCAGCAGCCAAATATCGTTTACGGACAGTTATAATTCACCCCTCCACTTT. This sequence encodes CASSQISFTDSYNSPLHF.